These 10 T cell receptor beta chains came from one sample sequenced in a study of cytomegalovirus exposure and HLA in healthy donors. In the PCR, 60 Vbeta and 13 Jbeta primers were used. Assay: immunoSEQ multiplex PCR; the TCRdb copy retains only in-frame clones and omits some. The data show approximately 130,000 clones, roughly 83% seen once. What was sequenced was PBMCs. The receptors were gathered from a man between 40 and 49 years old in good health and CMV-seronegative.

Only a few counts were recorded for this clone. CDR3 sequence: CASSFGGRGLTEAFF. The CDR3 bases are TGTGCCAGCAGCTTCGGGGGGCGGGGATTAACTGAAGCTTTCTTT. The rearrangement joins TRBV7-2 to TRBJ1-1, with TRBD1 as a possible D gene (6 bases). The V gene's germline CDR1 is SGHTA and CDR2 FQGNSA. The CDR3 runs 15 residues. V was clipped by 3 bases and J by 5 bases, with 16 bases between them.

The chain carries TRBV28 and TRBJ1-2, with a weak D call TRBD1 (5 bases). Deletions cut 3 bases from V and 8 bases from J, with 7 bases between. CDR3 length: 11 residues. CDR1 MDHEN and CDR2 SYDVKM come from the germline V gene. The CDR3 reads CASSFWGGYTF. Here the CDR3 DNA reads TGTGCCAGCAGTTTCTGGGGCGGCTACACCTTC.

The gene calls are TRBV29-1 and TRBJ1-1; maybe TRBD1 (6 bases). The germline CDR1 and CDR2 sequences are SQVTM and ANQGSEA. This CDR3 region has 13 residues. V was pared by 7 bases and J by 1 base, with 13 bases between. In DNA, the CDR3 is TGCAGCGGGATTGGACAGCCGAACACTGAAGCTTTCTTT. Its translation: CSGIGQPNTEAFF.

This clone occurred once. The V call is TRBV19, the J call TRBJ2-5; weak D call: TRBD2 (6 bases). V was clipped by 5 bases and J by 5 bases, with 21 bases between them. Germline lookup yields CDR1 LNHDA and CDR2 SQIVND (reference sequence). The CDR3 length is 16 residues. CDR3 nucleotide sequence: TGTGCCAGTAGTTCCCCACGCGGGGCCGCTCGGGAGACCCAGTACTTC. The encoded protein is CASSSPRGAARETQYF.

This chain's CDR3 is CASSLGQGPTEAFF. DNA of the CDR3: TGCGCCAGCAGCTTGGGGCAGGGCCCCACTGAAGCTTTCTTT. The genes are TRBV5-1 and TRBJ1-1; D is possibly TRBD1 (5 bases). Germline lookup yields CDR1 SGHRS and CDR2 YFSETQ. The CDR3 is 14 amino acids. Trimming cost V 0 bases and J 4 bases, with 10 bases left between them.

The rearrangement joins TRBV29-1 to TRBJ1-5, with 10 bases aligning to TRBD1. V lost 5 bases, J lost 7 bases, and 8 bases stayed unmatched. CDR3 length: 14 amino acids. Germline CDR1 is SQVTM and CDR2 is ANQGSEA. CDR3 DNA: TGCAGCGTTATAGGACAGGGGGTCGAGCAGCCCCAGCATTTT. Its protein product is CSVIGQGVEQPQHF.

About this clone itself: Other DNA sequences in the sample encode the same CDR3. CDR3 bases: TGTGCCAGCTCACCAGCCGGGAACACTGAAGCTTTCTTT. Amino acids: CASSPAGNTEAFF. This sequence joins TRBV18 and TRBJ1-1; D ambiguous. The length of the CDR3 is 13 residues. The V end lost 2 bases, the J end lost 1 base, and 5 bases lay between the germline ends. Germline V gene data show CDR1 as KGHSH and CDR2 as LQKENI.

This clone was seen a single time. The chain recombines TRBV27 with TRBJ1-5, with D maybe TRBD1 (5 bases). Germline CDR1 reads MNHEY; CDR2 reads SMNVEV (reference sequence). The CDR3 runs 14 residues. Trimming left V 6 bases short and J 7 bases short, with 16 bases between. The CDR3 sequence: CASSSGQLGQPQHF. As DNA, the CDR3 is TGTGCCAGCAGCTCCGGACAACTCGGGCAGCCCCAGCATTTT.

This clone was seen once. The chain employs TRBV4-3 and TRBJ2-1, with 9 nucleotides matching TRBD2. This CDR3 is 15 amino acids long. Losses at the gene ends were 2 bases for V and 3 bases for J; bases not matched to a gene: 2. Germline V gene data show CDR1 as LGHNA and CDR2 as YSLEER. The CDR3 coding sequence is TGCGCCAGCAGCCAAATAGCGGGAGTCTACAATGAGCAGTTCTTC. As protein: CASSQIAGVYNEQFF.

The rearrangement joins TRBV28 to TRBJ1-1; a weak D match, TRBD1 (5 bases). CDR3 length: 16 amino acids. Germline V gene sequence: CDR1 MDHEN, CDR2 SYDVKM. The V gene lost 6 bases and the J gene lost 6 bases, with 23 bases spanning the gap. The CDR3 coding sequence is TGTGCCAGCAGACTCAACCCTAGGGGTCCTAGGGCTGAAGCTTTCTTT. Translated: CASRLNPRGPRAEAFF.